The rows below give T cell receptor beta chains drawn from one sample of a study of T cell responses to AZD1222 COVID-19 vaccine. Produced via immunoSEQ multiplex PCR; TCRdb's table is partial and in-frame only. Altogether 150,000 to 180,000 clones are present, over 85% being singletons, with the ten largest covering approximately 17%. Here the sequenced sample was peripheral blood, taken on day 0 of AZD1222 vaccination. All receptors derive from an adult in good health. Both conserved end residues are trimmed from each CDR3. Each record gives: CDR3 length, J gene, D gene, V gene, CDR3 protein. D genes are given only for firm matches.

>16|TRBJ2-1|TRBD2|TRBV7-9
ASSASSLAGGRRGEQF
>12|TRBJ1-2|.|TRBV5-1
ASSAGQINYGYT
>13|TRBJ2-2|.|TRBV29-1
SVGSGTKNTGELF
>13|TRBJ2-3|.|TRBV7-3
ASSLFPRATDTQY
>12|TRBJ1-1|.|TRBV6-6
ASSYGPGDTEAF
>14|TRBJ2-3|TRBD2|TRBV3-1/TRBV3-2
ASSLGGLAGADTQY
>14|TRBJ2-5|TRBD2|TRBV5-1
ASSLVAAGGQETQY
>13|TRBJ2-1|.|TRBV6-5
VSSSGASHYNEQF
>12|TRBJ1-1|.|TRBV5-1
ASSSLGGGTEAF
>12|TRBJ2-7|.|TRBV30
AWSEGTLSYEQY
>12|TRBJ2-1|.|TRBV5-1
ASTLRAGYNEQF
>11|TRBJ2-5|.|TRBV12-3/TRBV12-4
ASSSGSQETQY
>12|TRBJ1-2|.|TRBV5-1
ASSLEGQGYGYT
>17|TRBJ1-1|TRBD1|TRBV4-2
ASSPKKGRGGLLNTEAF
>14|TRBJ1-6|TRBD1|TRBV9
ASSARRQGGNSPLH
>12|TRBJ2-7|.|TRBV7-9
ASSLGPPGPEQY
>10|TRBJ1-1|.|TRBV30
AWTQGSTEAF
>14|TRBJ2-5|TRBD2|TRBV7-9
ASSPVAGSYQETQY
>12|TRBJ2-4|.|TRBV6-5
ATSLGGIRNIQY
>13|TRBJ2-3|.|TRBV3-1/TRBV3-2
ASSQAYGRADTQY
>13|TRBJ1-1|TRBD1|TRBV7-3
ASSDRDGRNTEAF
>12|TRBJ1-5|.|TRBV2
ASSESWGFQPQH
>13|TRBJ2-1|.|TRBV24-1
ATSGWGVSYNEQF
>11|TRBJ1-1|.|TRBV19
ASSLQGWPEAF
>11|TRBJ1-3|.|TRBV5-1
ASSRGGEGTIY
>13|TRBJ1-5|.|TRBV11-2
ASSLDADRYQPQH
>14|TRBJ1-3|.|TRBV18
ASSPSRQGPGNTIY
>13|TRBJ2-5|.|TRBV18
ASSRSGTLQETQY
>11|TRBJ1-2|TRBD1|TRBV3-1/TRBV3-2
ASNQGQGGGYT
>11|TRBJ1-2|.|TRBV7-2
ASSSPGRGKYT
>14|TRBJ1-6|.|TRBV5-1
ASSLRQGRDNSPLH
>11|TRBJ1-2|.|TRBV28
ASTLGPGGGYT
>12|TRBJ2-5|.|TRBV2
ASLRGEVQETQY